The 18 T cell receptor beta chains below were found in one sample sequenced in a study of graft-versus-host responses after intestinal transplantation. Their antigens remain unidentified. Sequencing used immunoSEQ multiplex PCR; TCRdb keeps in-frame clones, though not all of them. The data contain about 85,000 clones, 91% of them singletons. The specimen comprised unstimulated CD8+ T cells sorted from spleen or lymph node cells, sampled before transplant. These receptors were obtained from a human donor who was the organ donor for an intestinal transplant.

This rearrangement joins TRBV28 to TRBJ1-6; the D is unclear. CDR1 is MDHEN and CDR2 is SYDVKM in the germline V gene. The CDR3 has 13 amino acids. Trimming removed 2 bases at V and 9 bases at J, with 8 bases between. CDR3 DNA sequence: TGTGCCAGCAGTTTAGGTCGGGGTTCACCCCTCCACTTT. The encoded protein is CASSLGRGSPLHF.

The genes are TRBV5-6 and TRBJ1-1; D gene unclear. The CDR3 is 16 residues long. The germline V gene has CDR1 SGHDT and CDR2 YYEEEE. The germline V and J ends were trimmed by 3 bases and 0 bases, with 15 bases remaining between them. The CDR3 protein is CASSSRELYLNTEAFF. CDR3 bases: TGTGCCAGCAGCTCAAGAGAGCTTTACTTGAACACTGAAGCTTTCTTT.

DNA for the CDR3: TGTGCCAGTAGTATAGGACACAGGGATGGCTACACCTTC. The encoded protein is CASSIGHRDGYTF. V and J are TRBV19 and TRBJ1-2; the D gene is possibly TRBD1 (6 bases). CDR1 is LNHDA and CDR2 is SQIVND in the germline V gene (reference sequence). The CDR3 is 13 amino acids. The V end lost 1 base, the J end lost 6 bases, and 9 bases lay between the germline ends.

The chain employs TRBV7-6 and TRBJ2-7; the D is unclear. Germline V gene sequence: CDR1 SGHVS, CDR2 FNYEAQ. CDR3 length: 14 amino acids. Trimming cost V 1 base and J 4 bases, with 11 bases left between them. In DNA, the CDR3 is TGTGCCAGCAGCTTAGTGGGTGGTAGTTACGAGCAGTACTTC. Translating it yields CASSLVGGSYEQYF.

This clone was detected once. The CDR3 sequence: CATSRGARAAGVRYNEQFF. CDR3 in DNA: TGTGCCACCAGCAGAGGGGCCCGCGCGGCGGGAGTGCGCTACAATGAGCAGTTCTTC. The chain links TRBV15 to TRBJ2-1; 7 bases fit TRBD2. V was pared by 1 base and J by 3 bases, with 15 bases of the junction left unmatched. The CDR3 extends over 19 amino acids. The germline CDR1 and CDR2 sequences are LNHNV and YYDKDF (reference sequence).

The chain recombines TRBV6-5 with TRBJ1-1; possible D gene TRBD1, 5 bases. The germline gives CDR1 MNHEY, CDR2 SVGAGI. CDR3 size: 13 residues. The V end was cut by 2 bases, the J end by 7 bases, with 11 bases between. The CDR3 coding sequence is TGTGCCAGCAGTTACGGGGGGAGACTTGAAGCTTTCTTT. Translating it yields CASSYGGRLEAFF.

V is TRBV6-5 and J is TRBJ2-5; TRBD1 aligns across 7 bases. The CDR3 runs to 14 residues. From germline, CDR1 is MNHEY and CDR2 SVGAGI. The V gene end was trimmed by 5 bases and the J gene end by 1 base; junction bases not matched to a gene: 4. The CDR3 DNA follows: TGTGCCAGCAGTGCTTGGGACAGCCAAGAGACCCAGTACTTC. Translation gives CASSAWDSQETQYF.

This clone was seen only once. This chain links TRBV4-1 with TRBJ1-4; no definite D call. Germline V gene sequence: CDR1 MGHRA, CDR2 YSYEKL. Trimming removed 1 base from V and 5 bases from J, with 5 bases in between. The CDR3 runs to 13 residues. The CDR3 DNA is TGCGCCAGCAGCCAAGTACCAAATGAAAAACTGTTTTTT. Its protein product is CASSQVPNEKLFF.

This clone was detected only a few times. The chain recombines TRBV19 with TRBJ1-1, with D unclear. Germline loops: CDR1 LNHDA, CDR2 SQIVND (reference sequence). This CDR3 contains 13 residues. The V end was cut by 6 bases, the J end by 1 base, with 9 bases between. The CDR3 sequence: CASSTGRNTEAFF. The DNA of the CDR3 is TGTGCCAGTAGCACTGGCCGGAACACTGAAGCTTTCTTT.

The V gene is TRBV4-1, the J gene TRBJ2-3, with D unresolved. The CDR3 has 16 residues. Germline CDR1 reads MGHRA; CDR2 reads YSYEKL. V lost 0 bases and J 4 bases, leaving 14 bases between the germline ends. The CDR3 spells CASSQDLVVIPDTQYF. The CDR3, as DNA: TGCGCCAGCAGCCAAGATTTGGTGGTTATCCCAGATACGCAGTATTTT.

V usage is TRBV4-1 and J usage is TRBJ2-3; 9 bases align to TRBD1. CDR3 length: 17 residues. V dropped 4 bases and J dropped 5; count of bases not matched to a gene: 13. Germline CDR1 MGHRA, CDR2 YSYEKL. This CDR3 reads CASSPYSIQGAGDTQYF. In nucleotides, the CDR3 is TGCGCCAGCAGCCCTTACTCAATACAGGGGGCGGGAGATACGCAGTATTTT.

V and J are TRBV5-6 and TRBJ1-1; TRBD1 matches 8 bases. The CDR3 is 14 residues long. Germline V CDR1 and CDR2: SGHDT, YYEEEE. V trimming: 0 bases; J trimming: 5 bases; junction bases outside the gene matches: 3. CDR3 coding DNA: TGTGCCAGCAGCTTGGGACAGGGGTCGACTGAAGCTTTCTTT. Amino acid sequence: CASSLGQGSTEAFF.

The rearrangement joins TRBV5-5 to TRBJ2-1; 8 nucleotides align to TRBD2. The CDR3 loop spans 16 amino acids. Trimming removed 5 bases from V and 8 bases from J; junction bases left unmatched: 15. Germline CDR1 SGHKS, CDR2 YYEKEE (reference sequence). The CDR3 protein is CASRRINAGGVDEQFF. In DNA, the CDR3 is TGTGCCAGCAGACGTATTAACGCGGGAGGTGTTGATGAGCAGTTCTTC.

J is TRBJ2-1 and V is TRBV7-9; the D gene is possibly TRBD2 (5 bases). Trimming left V 4 bases short and J 6 bases short, with 19 bases between. This CDR3 has 16 amino acids. CDR1 SEHNR and CDR2 FQNEAQ come from the germline V gene (reference sequence). This CDR3 is CASSSRRDNWFNEQFF. Here the CDR3 DNA reads TGTGCCAGCAGCTCCCGTCGGGATAACTGGTTCAATGAGCAGTTCTTC.

This clone was detected only a few times. The rearrangement uses TRBV6-1 and TRBJ2-3, with 12 positions matching TRBD2. Losses at the gene ends were 6 bases for V and 5 bases for J; bases not matched to a gene: 6. The CDR3 covers 15 residues. Germline-derived CDR1 and CDR2 are MNHNS and SASEGT. The CDR3 DNA reads TGTGCCAGCAGCCGACTAGCGGGGGAGGGAGATACGCAGTATTTT. It encodes CASSRLAGEGDTQYF.

The V and J genes are TRBV11-2 and TRBJ2-2, with no clear D. CDR1 is SGHAT, CDR2 FQNNGV, per germline. The CDR3 runs to 15 residues. The germline V and J ends were trimmed by 5 bases and 2 bases, with 12 bases remaining between them. The CDR3 DNA follows: TGTGCCAGCAGCCAATTTCCAGATAACACCGGGGAGCTGTTTTTT. Translating gives CASSQFPDNTGELFF.

The chain is built from TRBV29-1 and TRBJ1-1; D is uncertain. Trimming left V 5 bases short and J 7 bases short, with 8 bases between. This CDR3 has 10 residues. Germline-derived CDR1 and CDR2 are SQVTM and ANQGSEA. CDR3 DNA sequence: TGCAGCGTTCGGACGGTTGAAGCTTTCTTT. Protein: CSVRTVEAFF.

The chain couples TRBV9 to TRBJ2-7; TRBD1 is a possible D gene (5 bases). CDR3 length: 14 amino acids. Germline V CDR1 and CDR2: SGDLS, YYNGEE. V lost 4 bases and J 5 bases, leaving 16 bases between the germline ends. The CDR3 nucleotides are TGTGCCAGCAGCCCCCACAGGCTCGACGACGAGCAGTACTTC. Amino acid sequence: CASSPHRLDDEQYF.